What follows is one TCR beta chain and its context. The CDR3 consists of 11 residues. The V end was cut by 3 bases, the J end by 5 bases, with 5 bases between. This sample was included in a study of blood T cell repertoires in COVID-19. On the study more broadly: Sites in the United States, Italy and Spain provided acute and convalescent COVID-19 samples. PBMCs, B-cell-depleted T cells, or T cells were the source of the cDNA or gDNA that made up the material.

The method was immunoSEQ multiplex PCR; TCRdb's version includes in-frame clones alone and lacks a portion of them. The sample consists of some 50,000 clones, approximately 82% of them appearing once. V usage is TRBV12-3 or TRBV12-4 and J usage is TRBJ2-7; tentatively, D is TRBD2 (5 bases). The source is an elderly woman with acute or convalescent COVID-19. Material for sequencing was peripheral blood. In nucleotides, the CDR3 is TGTGCCAGCAGTTTGAGGGACGAGCAGTACTTC. It translates to CASSLRDEQYF.